Each of the 19 T cell receptor beta chains below was sequenced from the same sample in a study of OX40 agonist ivuxolimab in advanced cancers. Assay used: immunoSEQ multiplex PCR; TCRdb lists only in-frame clones, some missing. The sample yields 60,000 to 75,000 clones, nearly 90% seen once. The specimen was CD4+ or CD8+ T cells sorted from blood, collected in a trial of the OX40 agonist ivuxolimab. Source of these receptors: an adult with an advanced solid tumor such as melanoma, head and neck, liver or kidney cancer.

This chain joins TRBV5-4 and TRBJ2-7; 8 bases are a match to TRBD2. The CDR3 contains 16 residues. The germline gives CDR1 SGHNT, CDR2 YYREEE (reference sequence). After removal of 4 bases from V and 0 bases from J, the junction contained 9 bases not matched to a gene. CDR3 protein: CASSNYLAGSSYEQYF. The CDR3 DNA reads TGTGCCAGCAGCAACTACCTAGCGGGCAGCTCCTACGAGCAGTACTTC.

This chain uses TRBV11-1 with TRBJ1-2, with unresolved D. V dropped 4 bases and J dropped 6 bases, with 15 bases sitting between them. The CDR3 spans 14 residues. CDR1 is SGHAT, CDR2 FQDESV, per germline (reference sequence). CDR3 region: CASSSDGQPHGYTF. The CDR3 nucleotides read TGTGCCAGCAGCTCCGACGGCCAGCCACATGGCTACACCTTC.

This sequence joins TRBV7-3 and TRBJ1-3; perhaps TRBD1 as D (5 bases). The CDR3 totals 16 residues. CDR1 is SGHTA and CDR2 is FQGTGA in the germline V gene. The V end was cut by 5 bases, the J end by 0 bases, with 14 bases between. The CDR3 here is CASSASGTASGNTIYF. DNA for the CDR3: TGTGCCAGCAGCGCCTCCGGGACGGCCTCTGGAAACACCATATATTTT.

CDR3 sequence: CASSLVSGTYGYTF. The DNA for the CDR3 is TGTGCCAGCAGCTTAGTGTCCGGGACCTATGGCTACACCTTC. V gene TRBV7-9 combines with J gene TRBJ1-2; TRBD1 is a possible D gene (5 bases). CDR1 and CDR2 (germline): SEHNR, FQNEAQ (reference sequence). Deletions cut 1 base from V and 4 bases from J, with 10 bases between. The CDR3 covers 14 residues.

The rearrangement links TRBV7-9 to TRBJ1-5, with TRBD1 matching over 7 bases. V shed 1 base and J 7 bases; nucleotides not matched to a gene: 4. The CDR3 has 14 residues. From germline, CDR1 is SEHNR and CDR2 FQNEAQ (reference sequence). DNA for the CDR3: TGTGCCAGCAGCTTAGAGGGGGCCTGGCAGCCCCAGCATTTT. This sequence encodes CASSLEGAWQPQHF.

This clone is a singleton in its sample. V and J are TRBV19 and TRBJ1-3, with D possibly matching TRBD1 (6 bases). CDR1 and CDR2 from the germline V gene are LNHDA and SQIVND (reference sequence). The V end was cut by 4 bases, the J end by 2 bases, with 12 bases between. The CDR3 is 15 residues long. CDR3 protein: CASSTKTGTGNTIYF. The CDR3 region has the DNA TGTGCCAGTAGTACCAAGACAGGCACTGGAAACACCATATATTTT. The variable domain in full, completed from reference TRBV19 and TRBJ1-3, reads DGGITQSPKYLFRKEGQNVTLSCEQNLNHDAMYWYRQDPGQGLRLIYYSQIVNDFQKGDIAEGYSVSREKKESFPLTVTSAQKNPTAFYLCASSTKTGTGNTIYFGEGSWLTVV.

The chain joins TRBV5-1 to TRBJ2-4; D gene uncertain. Deletions cut 3 bases from V and 5 bases from J, with 3 bases between. The length of the CDR3 is 11 residues. CDR1 SGHRS and CDR2 YFSETQ come from the germline V gene. The CDR3 loop is CASSSQNIQYF. CDR3 in DNA: TGCGCCAGCAGCTCGCAAAACATTCAGTACTTC.

The chain links TRBV6-1 to TRBJ2-1, with TRBD1 matching 8 bases. The germline V gene encodes CDR1 MNHNS and CDR2 SASEGT. This CDR3 spans 14 amino acids. Germline trimming cut 8 bases from V and 0 bases from J; bases unmatched to any gene: 3. Written as DNA, the CDR3 is TGTGCCAGCTGGACAGGGAGCTCCTACAATGAGCAGTTCTTC. Protein sequence: CASWTGSSYNEQFF.

This rearrangement joins TRBV5-1 to TRBJ2-1, with D tentatively TRBD2 (5 bases). V lost 0 bases, J lost 12 bases, and 19 bases lay in between. Germline values: CDR1 SGHRS, CDR2 YFSETQ. The CDR3 covers 15 residues. The CDR3 spells CASSLVVEDPGGQFF. CDR3 DNA: TGCGCCAGCAGCTTGGTGGTAGAGGACCCAGGAGGGCAGTTCTTC.

The chain has TRBV7-2 and TRBJ1-4; D not certain. CDR3 length: 12 amino acids. The ends were cut back, 6 bases at V and 6 bases at J, with 8 bases in the middle. CDR1 is SGHTA and CDR2 is FQGNSA in the germline V gene. The chain's CDR3 is CASRLGHEKLFF. Written as DNA, the CDR3 is TGTGCCAGCAGGCTGGGTCATGAAAAACTGTTTTTT.

J is TRBJ2-7 and V is TRBV7-3; 10 bases map to TRBD1. The V segment lost 5 bases and the J segment 5 bases; nucleotides outside the gene matches: 6. Per germline, CDR1 SGHTA and CDR2 FQGTGA. The CDR3 is made up of 14 amino acids. The CDR3 is CASSPGTGVDEQYF. Written as DNA, the CDR3 is TGTGCCAGCAGCCCCGGGACAGGGGTCGACGAGCAGTACTTC.

The chain carries TRBV5-6 and TRBJ2-5; TRBD2 aligns across 7 bases. In germline, CDR1 is SGHDT, CDR2 YYEEEE. After removal of 0 bases from V and 7 bases from J, the junction contained 12 bases not matched to a gene. The CDR3 contains 16 residues. CDR3 in DNA: TGTGCCAGCAGCTTGGCCCACCTAGGAGGGGAGGGGACCCAGTACTTC. The encoded protein is CASSLAHLGGEGTQYF. The variable domain in full, completed from reference TRBV5-6 and TRBJ2-5, reads DAGVTQSPTHLIKTRGQQVTLRCSPKSGHDTVSWYQQALGQGPQFIFQYYEEEERQRGNFPDRFSGHQFPNYSSELNVNALLLGDSALYLCASSLAHLGGEGTQYFGPGTRLLVL.

The genes are TRBV5-1 and TRBJ1-4, with D maybe TRBD1 (6 bases). Germline CDR1 SGHRS, CDR2 YFSETQ. The CDR3 covers 14 residues. The ends were cut back, 2 bases at V and 4 bases at J, with 9 bases in the middle. DNA for the CDR3: TGCGCCAGCAGCTTCACAGGGCGTAATGAAAAACTGTTTTTT. It encodes CASSFTGRNEKLFF. Together with reference TRBV5-1 and TRBJ1-4, the CDR3 gives the full variable domain: KAGVTQTPRYLIKTRGQQVTLSCSPISGHRSVSWYQQTPGQGLQFLFEYFSETQRNKGNFPGRFSGRQFSNSRSEMNVSTLELGDSALYLCASSFTGRNEKLFFGSGTQLSVL.

V usage is TRBV7-3 and J usage is TRBJ2-1; no definite D call. V shed 4 bases and J shed 3 bases, with 16 bases lying between them. CDR1 and CDR2 from the germline V gene are SGHTA and FQGTGA. There are 16 residues in the CDR3. The chain's CDR3 is CASSSHPTLYYNEQFF. In DNA, the CDR3 is TGTGCCAGCAGCTCCCACCCGACTCTTTACTACAATGAGCAGTTCTTC.

The J gene is TRBJ1-5, the V gene TRBV6-1, with a possible D match to TRBD1 (5 bases). V lost 2 bases, J lost 2 bases, and 10 bases lay in between. The CDR3 loop spans 15 amino acids. Germline CDR1 is MNHNS and CDR2 is SASEGT. Written as DNA, the CDR3 is TGTGCCAGCAGTGAATATGTGACAGGCAATCAGCCCCAGCATTTT. Its protein product is CASSEYVTGNQPQHF.

The chain carries TRBV4-3 and TRBJ2-1, with 8 bases fitting TRBD2. The junction had 6 bases not matched to a gene; V was cut back by 0 bases and J by 5 bases. The CDR3 sequence is 16 residues long. Germline CDR1 and CDR2: LGHNA and YSLEER. CDR3 in amino acids: CASSQEGLGSDNEQFF. The CDR3, as DNA: TGCGCCAGCAGCCAAGAGGGACTAGGGTCTGACAATGAGCAGTTCTTC.

The J gene is TRBJ2-5, the V gene TRBV19; D perhaps matches TRBD1 (5 bases). Trimming took 7 bases from V and 4 from J, leaving 22 bases between them. This CDR3 is 16 amino acids long. CDR1 is LNHDA and CDR2 is SQIVND in the germline V gene (reference sequence). The CDR3 DNA is TGTGCCAGTACCACTACGATTGGGGCGCGAGTAGAGACCCAGTACTTC. Protein: CASTTTIGARVETQYF.

This chain connects TRBV5-1 to TRBJ1-1, with D unclear. CDR3 length: 14 amino acids. Germline V gives CDR1 SGHRS, CDR2 YFSETQ. V gave up 0 bases and J gave up 5 bases, with 11 bases separating them. CDR3 sequence (DNA): TGCGCCAGCAGCTTGGATGGGGAAGGTACTGAAGCTTTCTTT. Translation: CASSLDGEGTEAFF.

The V and J genes are TRBV6-4 and TRBJ1-5, with D possibly TRBD1 on 6 matching bases. The CDR3 runs 13 residues. From germline, CDR1 is MRHNA and CDR2 SNTAGT. Trimming took off 5 bases at V and 4 bases at J, with 9 bases between the two ends. The CDR3 spells CASSYRENQPQHF. CDR3 coding DNA: TGTGCCAGCAGTTACAGGGAAAATCAGCCCCAGCATTTT.